Sequencing of this T cell receptor beta chain was carried out in a study of PD-L1 blockade in urothelial cancer. This clone was seen just once. This CDR3 is 14 amino acids long. V trimming: 6 bases; J trimming: 8 bases; junction bases outside the gene matches: 9. Germline CDR1 SGHAT, CDR2 FQNNGV. PCRs were each spiked with synthetic TCR analog templates. Method: immunoSEQ multiplex PCR; TCRdb's copy keeps in-frame clones and lacks some. The table lists about 45,000 clones, 88% of them singletons. The J gene is TRBJ1-3, the V gene TRBV11-2, with 8 bases lining up with TRBD1. This material consisted of PBMCs, taken around atezolizumab (anti-PD-L1) treatment. This clonotype originated in a man aged 80 or over with urothelial cancer. CDR3 amino acids: CASSPGQAVDTIYF. The CDR3, as DNA: TGTGCCAGCAGTCCGGGACAGGCGGTAGACACCATATATTTT.